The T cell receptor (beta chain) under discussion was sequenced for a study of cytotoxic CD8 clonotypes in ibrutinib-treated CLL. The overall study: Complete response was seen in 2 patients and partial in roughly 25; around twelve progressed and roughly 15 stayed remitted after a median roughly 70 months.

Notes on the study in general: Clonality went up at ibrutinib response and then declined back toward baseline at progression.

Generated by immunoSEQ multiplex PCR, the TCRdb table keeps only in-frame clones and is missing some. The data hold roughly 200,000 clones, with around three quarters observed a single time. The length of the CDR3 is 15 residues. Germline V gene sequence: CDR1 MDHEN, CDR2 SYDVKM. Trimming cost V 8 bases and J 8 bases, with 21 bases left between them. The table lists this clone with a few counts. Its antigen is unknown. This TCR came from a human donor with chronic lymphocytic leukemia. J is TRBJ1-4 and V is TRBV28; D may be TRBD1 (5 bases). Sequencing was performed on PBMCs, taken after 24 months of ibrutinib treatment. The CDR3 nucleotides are TGTGCCAGCCTTACCGCGAGTGGGGCGCCGGAAAAACTGTTTTTT. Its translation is CASLTASGAPEKLFF.